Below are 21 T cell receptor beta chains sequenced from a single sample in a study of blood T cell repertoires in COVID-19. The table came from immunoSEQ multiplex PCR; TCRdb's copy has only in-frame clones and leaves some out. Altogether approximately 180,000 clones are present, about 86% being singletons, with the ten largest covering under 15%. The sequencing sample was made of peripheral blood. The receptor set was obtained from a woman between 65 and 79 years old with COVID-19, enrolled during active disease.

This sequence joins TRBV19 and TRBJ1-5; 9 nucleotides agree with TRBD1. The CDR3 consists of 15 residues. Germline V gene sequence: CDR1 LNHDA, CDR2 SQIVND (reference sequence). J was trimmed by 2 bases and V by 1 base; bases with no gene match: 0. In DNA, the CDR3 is TGTGCCAGTAGTATAGGGACAGGGGGCAATCAGCCCCAGCATTTT. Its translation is CASSIGTGGNQPQHF.

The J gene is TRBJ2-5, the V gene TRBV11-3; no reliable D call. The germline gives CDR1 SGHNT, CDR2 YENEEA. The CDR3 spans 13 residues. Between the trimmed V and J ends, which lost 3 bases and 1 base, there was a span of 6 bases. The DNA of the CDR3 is TGTGCCAGCAGCTTTGGCAGCCAAGAGACCCAGTACTTC. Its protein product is CASSFGSQETQYF.

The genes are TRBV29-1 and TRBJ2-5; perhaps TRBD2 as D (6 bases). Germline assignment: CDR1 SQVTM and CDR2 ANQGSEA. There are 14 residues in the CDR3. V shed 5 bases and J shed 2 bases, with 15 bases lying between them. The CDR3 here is CSVIPGGVQETQYF. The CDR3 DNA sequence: TGCAGCGTTATCCCCGGGGGAGTACAAGAGACCCAGTACTTC.

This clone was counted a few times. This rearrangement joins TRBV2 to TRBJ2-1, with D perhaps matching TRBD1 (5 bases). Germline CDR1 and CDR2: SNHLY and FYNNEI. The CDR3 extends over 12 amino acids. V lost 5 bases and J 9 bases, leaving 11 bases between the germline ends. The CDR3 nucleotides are TGTGCCAGCAGTCACCCTCAGGGTGAGCAGTTCTTC. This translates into CASSHPQGEQFF.

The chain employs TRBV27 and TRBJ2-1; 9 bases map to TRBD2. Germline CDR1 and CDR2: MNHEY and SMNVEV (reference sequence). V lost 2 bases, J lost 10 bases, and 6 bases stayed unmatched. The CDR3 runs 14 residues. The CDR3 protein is CASSLTAGGPEQFF. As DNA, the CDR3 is TGTGCCAGCAGTTTAACGGCGGGAGGGCCAGAGCAGTTCTTC.

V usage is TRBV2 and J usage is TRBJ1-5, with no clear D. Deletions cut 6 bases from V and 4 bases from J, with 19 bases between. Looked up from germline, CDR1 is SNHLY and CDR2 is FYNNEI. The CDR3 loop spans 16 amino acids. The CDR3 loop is CASSRGVILSNQPQHF. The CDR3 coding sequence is TGTGCCAGCAGCCGAGGCGTCATTCTTAGTAATCAGCCCCAGCATTTT.

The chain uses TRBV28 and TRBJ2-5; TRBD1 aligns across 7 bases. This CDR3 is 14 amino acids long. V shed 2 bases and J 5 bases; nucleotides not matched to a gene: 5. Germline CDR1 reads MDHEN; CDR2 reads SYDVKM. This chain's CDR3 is CASSLPDRVETQYF. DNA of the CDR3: TGTGCCAGCAGTTTACCCGACAGGGTGGAGACCCAGTACTTC.

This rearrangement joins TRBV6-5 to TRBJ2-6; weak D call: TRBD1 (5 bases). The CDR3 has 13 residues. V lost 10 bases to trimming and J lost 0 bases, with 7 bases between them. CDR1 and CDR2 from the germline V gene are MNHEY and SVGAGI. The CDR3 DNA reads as TGTGCCACTGACAGCTCTGGGGCCAACGTCCTGACTTTC. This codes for CATDSSGANVLTF.

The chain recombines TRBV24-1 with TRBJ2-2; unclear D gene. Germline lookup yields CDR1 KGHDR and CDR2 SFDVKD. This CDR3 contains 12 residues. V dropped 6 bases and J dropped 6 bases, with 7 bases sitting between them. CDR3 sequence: CATSPSSGELFF. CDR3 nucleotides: TGTGCCACCAGTCCTTCCTCCGGGGAGCTGTTTTTT.

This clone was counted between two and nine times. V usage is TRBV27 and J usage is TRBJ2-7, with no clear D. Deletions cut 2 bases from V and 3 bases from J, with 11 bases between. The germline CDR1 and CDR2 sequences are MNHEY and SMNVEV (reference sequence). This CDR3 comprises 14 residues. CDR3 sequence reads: CASSLKRFDYEQYF. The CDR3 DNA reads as TGTGCCAGCAGTTTAAAGAGATTTGACTACGAGCAGTACTTC.

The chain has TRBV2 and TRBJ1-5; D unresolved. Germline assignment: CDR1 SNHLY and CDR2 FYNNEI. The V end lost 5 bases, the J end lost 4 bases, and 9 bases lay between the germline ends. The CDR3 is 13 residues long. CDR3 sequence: CASSPGPNQPQHF. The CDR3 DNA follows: TGTGCCAGCAGTCCGGGTCCAAATCAGCCCCAGCATTTT.

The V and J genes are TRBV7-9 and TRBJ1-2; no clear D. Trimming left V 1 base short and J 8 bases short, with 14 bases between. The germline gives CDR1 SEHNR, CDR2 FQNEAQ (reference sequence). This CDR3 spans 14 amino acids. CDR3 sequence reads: CASSLVSGEYGYTF. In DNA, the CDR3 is TGTGCCAGCAGCTTAGTCTCTGGGGAGTACGGCTACACCTTC. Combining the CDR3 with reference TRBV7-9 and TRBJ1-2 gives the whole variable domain DTGVSQNPRHKITKRGQNVTFRCDPISEHNRLYWYRQTLGQGPEFLTYFQNEAQLEKSRLLSDRFSAERPKGSFSTLEIQRTEQGDSAMYLCASSLVSGEYGYTFGSGTRLTVV.

The CDR3 region is CASRGGRNTEAFF. For the CDR3, the DNA is TGTGCCAGCAGGGGGGGGCGGAACACTGAAGCTTTCTTT. The genes are TRBV12-3 or TRBV12-4 and TRBJ1-1; D perhaps matches TRBD1 (6 bases). This CDR3 region has 13 residues. Trimming cost V 6 bases and J 1 base, with 9 bases left between them.

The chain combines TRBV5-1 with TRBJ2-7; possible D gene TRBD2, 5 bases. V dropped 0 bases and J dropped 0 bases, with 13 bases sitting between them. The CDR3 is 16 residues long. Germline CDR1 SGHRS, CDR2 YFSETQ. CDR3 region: CASSLASGESSYEQYF. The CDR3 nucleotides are TGCGCCAGCAGCTTGGCCTCCGGGGAGAGCTCCTACGAGCAGTACTTC.

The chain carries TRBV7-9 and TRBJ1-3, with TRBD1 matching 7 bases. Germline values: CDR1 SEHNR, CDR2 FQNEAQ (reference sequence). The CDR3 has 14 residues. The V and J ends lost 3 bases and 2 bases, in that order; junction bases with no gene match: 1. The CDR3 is CASSFRGAGNTIYF. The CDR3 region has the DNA TGTGCCAGCAGCTTCAGGGGGGCTGGAAACACCATATATTTT.

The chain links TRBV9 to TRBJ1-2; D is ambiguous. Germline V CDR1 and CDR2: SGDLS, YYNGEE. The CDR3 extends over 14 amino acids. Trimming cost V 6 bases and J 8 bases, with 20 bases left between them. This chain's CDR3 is CASTSAWASGGYTF. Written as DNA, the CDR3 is TGTGCCAGCACCTCAGCTTGGGCCAGTGGAGGCTACACCTTC.

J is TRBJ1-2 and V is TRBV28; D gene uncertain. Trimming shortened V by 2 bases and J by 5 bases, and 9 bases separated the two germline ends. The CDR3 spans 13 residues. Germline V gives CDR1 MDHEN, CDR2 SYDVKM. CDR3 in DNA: TGTGCCAGCAGTTTAATGGAGGGTTATGGCTACACCTTC. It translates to CASSLMEGYGYTF.

Here the CDR3 DNA reads TGTGCCAGCAGCTTGGGGGATACAGGGATTTTCATGAACACTGAAGCTTTCTTT. Translation gives CASSLGDTGIFMNTEAFF. The genes are TRBV5-4 and TRBJ1-1; a weak D match, TRBD1 (6 bases). The V gene lost 0 bases and the J gene lost 0 bases, with 18 bases spanning the gap. CDR3 length equals 18 residues. Germline V gives CDR1 SGHNT, CDR2 YYREEE (reference sequence).

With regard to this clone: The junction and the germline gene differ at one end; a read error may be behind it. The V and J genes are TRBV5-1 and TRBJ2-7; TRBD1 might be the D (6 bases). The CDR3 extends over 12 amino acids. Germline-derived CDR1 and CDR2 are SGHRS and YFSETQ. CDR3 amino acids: CASSTDSRRRDF. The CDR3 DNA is TGCGCCAGCAGCACGGACAGCCGCAGACGGGACTTC.

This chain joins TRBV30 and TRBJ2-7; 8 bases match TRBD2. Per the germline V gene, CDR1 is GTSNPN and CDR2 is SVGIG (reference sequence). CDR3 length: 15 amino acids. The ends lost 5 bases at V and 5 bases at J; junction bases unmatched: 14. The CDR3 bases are TGTGCCTGGGCGTCTCCTGGCGGGAGGTTGCACGAGCAGTACTTC. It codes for CAWASPGGRLHEQYF.

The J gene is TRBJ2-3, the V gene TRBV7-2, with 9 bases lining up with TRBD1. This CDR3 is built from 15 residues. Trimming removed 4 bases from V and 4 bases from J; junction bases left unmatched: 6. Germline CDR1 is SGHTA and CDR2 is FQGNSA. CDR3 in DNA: TGTGCCAGCAGCTCTCCGCGACAGGGGGCAGATACGCAGTATTTT. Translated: CASSSPRQGADTQYF.